The source of this TCR beta chain is a study of cytomegalovirus exposure and HLA in healthy donors. This clone was picked up one time. The antigen is not known. CDR3 size: 15 residues. CDR1 SGDLS and CDR2 YYNGEE come from the germline V gene. Deletions cut 0 bases from V and 3 bases from J, with 12 bases between. This PCR relied on a set of 60 Vbeta primers and 13 Jbeta primers. Assay: immunoSEQ multiplex PCR; the TCRdb copy retains only in-frame clones and omits some. This table has about 120,000 clones, around 85% appearing once. Findings of the study overall: The authors confirmed in vitro that a few CMV-associated chains were specific for CMV antigens. A likely sequencing artifact accounted for one observed cluster of highly shared sequence variants.

Sequencing was performed on PBMCs. The chain has TRBV9 and TRBJ1-2; D ambiguous. The TCR was taken from a man aged 35 to 55 in good health and CMV-seronegative. CDR3 sequence (DNA): TGTGCCAGCAGCGTAGCTATGACGGGAGACTATGGCTACACCTTC. It codes for CASSVAMTGDYGYTF.